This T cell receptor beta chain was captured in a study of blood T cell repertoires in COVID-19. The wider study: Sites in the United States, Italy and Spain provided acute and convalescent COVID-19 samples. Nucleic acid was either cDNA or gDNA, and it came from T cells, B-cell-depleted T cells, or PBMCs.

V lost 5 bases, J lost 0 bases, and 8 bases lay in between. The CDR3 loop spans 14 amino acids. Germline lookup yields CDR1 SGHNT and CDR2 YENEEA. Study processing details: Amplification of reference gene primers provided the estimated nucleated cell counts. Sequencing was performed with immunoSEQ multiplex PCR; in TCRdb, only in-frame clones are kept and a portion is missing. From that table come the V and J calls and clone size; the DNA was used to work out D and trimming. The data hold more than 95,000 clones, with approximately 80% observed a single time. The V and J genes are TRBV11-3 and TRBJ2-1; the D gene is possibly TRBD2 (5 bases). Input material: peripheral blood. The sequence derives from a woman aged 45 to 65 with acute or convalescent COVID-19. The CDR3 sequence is CASSAGGSYNEQFF. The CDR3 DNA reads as TGTGCCAGCAGCGCGGGTGGCTCCTACAATGAGCAGTTCTTC.